This record covers a single T cell receptor beta chain. Its antigen is still unknown. CDR3 size: 12 residues. V lost 5 bases and J lost 7, with 12 bases in between. CDR1 and CDR2 from the germline V gene are SEHNR and FQNEAQ (reference sequence). The data stem from a study of CD8 T cells in ankylosing spondylitis. Study-wide results and caveats: Peripheral blood samples showed relatively rare disease-linked clones, and these clones were CD8+. Reportedly, matched ankylosing spondylitis synovial fluid was significantly enriched for disease-linked clones. A TCR beta motif made of several highly homologous variants seemed typical of ankylosing spondylitis blood.

Scientists made TCR beta libraries using quantitative 5'-RACE with molecular barcodes. One entry per CDR3 protein, called by TCRdb with MiXCR from the 5' RACE reads. The sample includes about 160,000 distinct CDR3 sequences, 8.5% to 10% of them seen just once. This chain uses TRBV7-9 with TRBJ2-7, with a possible D match to TRBD1 (5 bases). The source of this sequence is a female donor with ankylosing spondylitis or in good health (not recorded which). Sequencing used blood, either unsorted or a sorted T cell fraction (not recorded which). This CDR3 reads CASSLGVWEQYF. The CDR3, as DNA: TGTGCCAGCAGCCTAGGGGTCTGGGAGCAGTACTTC.